Given below is one T cell receptor (beta chain) in context. The junction does not match germline at one end; this may be a read error. RNA and DNA were co-extracted from approximately 20-30 mg of unsorted bulk tissue. Subjects presented with primary liver carcinoma managed by surgical resection. The data belong to a study of tumor-infiltrating lymphocytes in primary liver carcinoma. The investigators made TCR beta cDNA from 500 ng total RNA, using a constant-region primer. Researchers made the TCR beta libraries by running three nested multiplex PCR rounds with slightly modified ARM-PCR. A C-beta reverse primer and TRBV1-TRBV30 forward primers served in each of the first two PCR rounds, at about 10 cycles apiece. One entry per CDR3 protein results from TCRdb running MiXCR on the multiplex PCR reads. The sample shows some 190,000 distinct CDR3 sequences, around 85% of them seen only once. CDR1 is SQVTM and CDR2 is ANQGSEA in the germline V gene. The CDR3 length is 15 residues.

The sequenced sample was tumor tissue from primary liver carcinoma. This TCR was recovered from a middle-aged man with primary liver carcinoma and hepatitis B virus infection. This rearrangement joins TRBV29-1 to TRBJ2-2; 7 nucleotides line up with TRBD2. CDR3 loop: CSVVLAIGYTGELLF. DNA of the CDR3: TGCAGCGTTGTACTAGCGATAGGTTACACCGGGGAGCTGCTTTTT.